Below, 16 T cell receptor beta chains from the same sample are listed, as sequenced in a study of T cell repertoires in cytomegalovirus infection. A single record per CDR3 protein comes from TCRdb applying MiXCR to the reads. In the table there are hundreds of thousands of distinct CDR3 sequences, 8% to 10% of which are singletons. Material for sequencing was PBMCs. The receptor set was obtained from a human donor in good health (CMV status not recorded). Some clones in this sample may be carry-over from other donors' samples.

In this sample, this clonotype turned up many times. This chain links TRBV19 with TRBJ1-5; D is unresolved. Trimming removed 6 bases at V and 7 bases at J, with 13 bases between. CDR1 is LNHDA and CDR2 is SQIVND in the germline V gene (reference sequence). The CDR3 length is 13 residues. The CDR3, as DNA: TGTGCCAGTAGCTACCGGGGTTGGCAGCCCCAGCATTTT. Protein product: CASSYRGWQPQHF.

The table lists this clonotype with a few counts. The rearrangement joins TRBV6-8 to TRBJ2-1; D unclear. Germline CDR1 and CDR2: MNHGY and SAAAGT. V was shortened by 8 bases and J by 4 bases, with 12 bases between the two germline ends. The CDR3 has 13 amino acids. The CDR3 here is CASRSPVYNEQFF. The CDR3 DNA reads TGTGCCAGCCGAAGTCCCGTTTACAATGAGCAGTTCTTC.

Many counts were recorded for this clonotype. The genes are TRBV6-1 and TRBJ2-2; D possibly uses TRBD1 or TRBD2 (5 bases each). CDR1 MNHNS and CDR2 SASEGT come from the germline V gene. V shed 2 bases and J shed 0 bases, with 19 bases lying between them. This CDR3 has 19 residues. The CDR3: CASSERRRGTDANTGELFF. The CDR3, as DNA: TGTGCCAGCAGTGAAAGACGGAGAGGGACGGATGCGAACACCGGGGAGCTGTTTTTT.

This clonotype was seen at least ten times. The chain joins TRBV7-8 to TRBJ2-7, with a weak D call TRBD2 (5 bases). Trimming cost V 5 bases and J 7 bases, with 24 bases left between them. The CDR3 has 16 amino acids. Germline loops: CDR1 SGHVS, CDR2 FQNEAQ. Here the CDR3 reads CASSPEGVTGIVEQYF. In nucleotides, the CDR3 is TGTGCCAGCAGCCCAGAGGGAGTAACGGGTATCGTTGAGCAGTACTTC.

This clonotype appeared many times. The DNA of the CDR3 is TGCAGTGCTAGAGATCAGGGGGTTGCCTCTGGAAACACCATATATTTT. As protein: CSARDQGVASGNTIYF. The chain joins TRBV20-1 to TRBJ1-3; 7 nucleotides match TRBD1. The CDR3 is 16 amino acids. Germline CDR1 DFQATT, CDR2 SNEGSKA (reference sequence). The ends lost 0 bases at V and 0 bases at J; junction bases unmatched: 5.

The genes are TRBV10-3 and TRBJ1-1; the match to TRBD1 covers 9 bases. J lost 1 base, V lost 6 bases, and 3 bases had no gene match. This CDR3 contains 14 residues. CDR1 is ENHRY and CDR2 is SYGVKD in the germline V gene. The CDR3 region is CAISRGQGNTEAFF. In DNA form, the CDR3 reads TGTGCCATCAGCCGGGGACAGGGGAACACTGAAGCTTTCTTT.

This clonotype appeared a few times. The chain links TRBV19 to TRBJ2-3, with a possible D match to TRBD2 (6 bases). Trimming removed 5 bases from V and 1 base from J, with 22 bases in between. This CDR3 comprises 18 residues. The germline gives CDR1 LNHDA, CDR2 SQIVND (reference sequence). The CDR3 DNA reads TGTGCCAGTAGTCTCTATAGGACCGGGAGAGGGGGCACAGATACGCAGTATTTT. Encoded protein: CASSLYRTGRGGTDTQYF.

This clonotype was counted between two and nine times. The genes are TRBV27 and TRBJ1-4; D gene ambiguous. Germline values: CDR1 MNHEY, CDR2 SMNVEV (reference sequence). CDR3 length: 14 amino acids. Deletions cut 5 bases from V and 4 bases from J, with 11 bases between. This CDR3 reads CASSPYRVNEKLFF. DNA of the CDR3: TGTGCCAGCAGTCCGTACCGCGTTAATGAAAAACTGTTTTTT. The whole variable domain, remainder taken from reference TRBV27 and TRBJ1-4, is EAQVTQNPRYLITVTGKKLTVTCSQNMNHEYMSWYRQDPGLGLRQIYYSMNVEVTDKGDVPEGYKVSRKEKRNFPLILESPSPNQTSLYFCASSPYRVNEKLFFGSGTQLSVL.

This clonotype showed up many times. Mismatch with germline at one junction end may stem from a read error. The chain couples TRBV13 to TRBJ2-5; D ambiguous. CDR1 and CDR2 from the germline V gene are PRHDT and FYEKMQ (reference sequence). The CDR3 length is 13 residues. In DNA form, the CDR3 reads TGTGCCAGCAGCGTAGGCTTAGGGAAGACCCAGTACTTC. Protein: CASSVGLGKTQYF.

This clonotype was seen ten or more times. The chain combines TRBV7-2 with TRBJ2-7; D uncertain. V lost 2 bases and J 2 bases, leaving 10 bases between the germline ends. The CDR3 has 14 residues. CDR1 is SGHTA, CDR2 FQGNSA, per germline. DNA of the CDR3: TGTGCCAGCAGCTTAAGACTGGAAACCTACGAGCAGTACTTC. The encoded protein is CASSLRLETYEQYF.

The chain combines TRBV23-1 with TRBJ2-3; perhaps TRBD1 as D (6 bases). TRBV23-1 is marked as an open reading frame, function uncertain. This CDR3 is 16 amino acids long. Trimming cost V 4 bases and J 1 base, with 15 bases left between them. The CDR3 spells CASSLPWGLCTDTQYF. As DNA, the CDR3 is TGCGCCAGCAGTCTACCGTGGGGGCTCTGCACAGATACGCAGTATTTT.

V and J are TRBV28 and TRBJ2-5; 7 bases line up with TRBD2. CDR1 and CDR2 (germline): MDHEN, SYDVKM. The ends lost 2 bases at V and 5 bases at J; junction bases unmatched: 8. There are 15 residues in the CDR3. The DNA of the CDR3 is TGTGCCAGCAGTTTACCAGCGGGATGGGGGGAGACCCAGTACTTC. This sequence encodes CASSLPAGWGETQYF. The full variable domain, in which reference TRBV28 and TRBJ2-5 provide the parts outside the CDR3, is DVKVTQSSRYLVKRTGEKVFLECVQDMDHENMFWYRQDPGLGLRLIYFSYDVKMKEKGDIPEGYSVSREKKERFSLILESASTNQTSMYLCASSLPAGWGETQYFGPGTRLLVL.

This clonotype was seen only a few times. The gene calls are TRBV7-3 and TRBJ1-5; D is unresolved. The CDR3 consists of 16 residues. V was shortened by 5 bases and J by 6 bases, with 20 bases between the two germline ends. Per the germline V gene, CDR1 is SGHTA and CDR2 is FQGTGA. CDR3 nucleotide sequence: TGTGCCAGCAGCCCGGGAGGCAGGCTGATAGGTCAGCCCCAGCATTTT. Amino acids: CASSPGGRLIGQPQHF.

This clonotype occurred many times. CDR3 coding DNA: TGTGCCAGCAGCCTCGCGGCTAGCTCCTACGAGCAGTACTTC. The encoded protein is CASSLAASSYEQYF. This rearrangement joins TRBV7-2 to TRBJ2-7; D call uncertain. The CDR3 contains 14 residues. Germline-derived CDR1 and CDR2 are SGHTA and FQGNSA. V lost 5 bases, J lost 0 bases, and 11 bases lay in between.

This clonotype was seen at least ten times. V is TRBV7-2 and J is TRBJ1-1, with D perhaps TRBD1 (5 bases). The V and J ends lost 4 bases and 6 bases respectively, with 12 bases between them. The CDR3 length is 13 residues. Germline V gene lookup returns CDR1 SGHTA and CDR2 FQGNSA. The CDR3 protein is CASSSRGVSEAFF. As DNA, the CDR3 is TGTGCCAGCAGCTCCCGGGGGGTGTCTGAAGCTTTCTTT.

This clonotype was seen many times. The CDR3 DNA sequence: TGTGCCAGCACCAAGCCCCGGAGTCGGGACACTGAAGCTTTCTTT. This translates into CASTKPRSRDTEAFF. The rearrangement links TRBV6-2 or TRBV6-3 to TRBJ1-1, with D unclear. The CDR3 totals 15 residues. Germline V gene lookup returns CDR1 MNHEY and CDR2 SVGEGT. V was pared by 7 bases and J by 3 bases, with 18 bases between.